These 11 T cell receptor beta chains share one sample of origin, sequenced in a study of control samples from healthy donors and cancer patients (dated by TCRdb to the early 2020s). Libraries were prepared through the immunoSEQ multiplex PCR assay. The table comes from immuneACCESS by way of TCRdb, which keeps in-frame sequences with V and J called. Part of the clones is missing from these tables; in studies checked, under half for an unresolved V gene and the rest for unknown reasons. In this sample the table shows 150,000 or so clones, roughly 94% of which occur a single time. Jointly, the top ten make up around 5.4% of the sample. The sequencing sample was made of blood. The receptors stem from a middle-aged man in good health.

CDR3 sequence (DNA): TGTGCCAGCAGTACCCGGGACAGGGTAAGGGACTATGGCTACACCTTC. As protein: CASSTRDRVRDYGYTF. The chain joins TRBV28 to TRBJ1-2; 9 bases agree with TRBD1. The CDR3 spans 16 residues. Unmatched junction bases numbered 10, after V lost 5 bases and J lost 3 bases. Germline lookup yields CDR1 MDHEN and CDR2 SYDVKM.

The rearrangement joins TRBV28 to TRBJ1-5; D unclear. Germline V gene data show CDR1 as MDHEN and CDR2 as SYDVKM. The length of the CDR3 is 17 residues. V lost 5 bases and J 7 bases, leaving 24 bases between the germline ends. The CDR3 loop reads CASSLRQIFTPGQPQHF. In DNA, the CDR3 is TGTGCCAGCAGTCTCAGACAAATCTTCACCCCGGGGCAGCCCCAGCATTTT.

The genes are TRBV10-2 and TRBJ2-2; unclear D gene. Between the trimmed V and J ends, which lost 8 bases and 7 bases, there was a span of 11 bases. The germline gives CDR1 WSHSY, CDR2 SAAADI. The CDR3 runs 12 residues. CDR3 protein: CASGISHGELFF. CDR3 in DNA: TGCGCCAGCGGAATATCCCACGGGGAGCTGTTTTTT.

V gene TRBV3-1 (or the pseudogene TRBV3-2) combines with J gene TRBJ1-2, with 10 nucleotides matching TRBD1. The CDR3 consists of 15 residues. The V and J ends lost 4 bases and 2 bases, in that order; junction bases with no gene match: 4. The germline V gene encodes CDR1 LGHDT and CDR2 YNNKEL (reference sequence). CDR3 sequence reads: CASSRWTGGNYGYTF. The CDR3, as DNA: TGTGCCAGCAGCCGATGGACAGGGGGGAACTATGGCTACACCTTC.

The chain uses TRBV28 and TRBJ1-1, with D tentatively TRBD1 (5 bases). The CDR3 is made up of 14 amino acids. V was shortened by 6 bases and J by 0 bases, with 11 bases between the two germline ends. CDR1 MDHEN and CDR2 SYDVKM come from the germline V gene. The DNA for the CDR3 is TGTGCCAGCAGCTCTGGGGGGGTGAACACTGAAGCTTTCTTT. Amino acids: CASSSGGVNTEAFF.

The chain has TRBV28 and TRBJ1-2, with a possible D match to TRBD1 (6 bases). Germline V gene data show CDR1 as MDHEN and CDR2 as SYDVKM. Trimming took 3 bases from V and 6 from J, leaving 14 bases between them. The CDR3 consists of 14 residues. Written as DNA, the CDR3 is TGTGCCAGCAGTTTCTCAACAAGGGGGAATGGCTACACCTTC. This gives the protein CASSFSTRGNGYTF.

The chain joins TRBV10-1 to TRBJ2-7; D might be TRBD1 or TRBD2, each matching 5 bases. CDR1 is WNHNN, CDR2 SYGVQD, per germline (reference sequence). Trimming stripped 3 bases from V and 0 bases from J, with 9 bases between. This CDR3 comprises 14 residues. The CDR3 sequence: CASSEGTDSYEQYF. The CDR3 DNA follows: TGCGCCAGCAGTGAAGGGACGGACTCCTACGAGCAGTACTTC.

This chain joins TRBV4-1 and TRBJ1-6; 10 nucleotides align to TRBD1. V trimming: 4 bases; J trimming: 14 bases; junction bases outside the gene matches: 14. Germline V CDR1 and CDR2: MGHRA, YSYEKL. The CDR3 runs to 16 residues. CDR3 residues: CASSPLPGQGKRALHF. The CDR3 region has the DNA TGCGCCAGCAGCCCCCTACCGGGACAGGGGAAACGCGCCCTCCACTTT.

The CDR3 loop is CASSSPQSPLHF. CDR3 nucleotides: TGTGCCAGCAGTTCCCCCCAATCACCCCTCCACTTT. This chain uses TRBV28 with TRBJ1-6; D not certain. The CDR3 spans 12 residues. The V and J ends lost 4 bases and 10 bases respectively, with 8 bases between them. Germline V gene lookup returns CDR1 MDHEN and CDR2 SYDVKM. Combining the CDR3 with reference TRBV28 and TRBJ1-6 gives the whole variable domain DVKVTQSSRYLVKRTGEKVFLECVQDMDHENMFWYRQDPGLGLRLIYFSYDVKMKEKGDIPEGYSVSREKKERFSLILESASTNQTSMYLCASSSPQSPLHFGNGTRLTVT.

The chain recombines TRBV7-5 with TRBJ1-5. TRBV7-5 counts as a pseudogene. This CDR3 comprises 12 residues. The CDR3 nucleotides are TGTGTCAGAAGCTCCCACCATCAGCCCCAGCATTTT. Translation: CVRSSHHQPQHF.

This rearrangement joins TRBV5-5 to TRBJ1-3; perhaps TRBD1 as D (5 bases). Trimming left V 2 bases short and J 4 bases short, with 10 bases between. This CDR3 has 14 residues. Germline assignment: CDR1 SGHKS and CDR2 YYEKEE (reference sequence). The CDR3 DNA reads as TGTGCCAGCAGCTTAGCAGGGAGAGGAAACACCATATATTTT. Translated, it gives CASSLAGRGNTIYF.